One sample yielded the 30 T cell receptor beta chains listed below, sequenced in a study of post-analysis software for immune sequencing data. Presence of unique molecular identifiers characterized the TCR beta cDNA libraries. Each CDR3 protein is one row after TCRdb ran MiXCR on the PCR reads. The sample contains around 150,000 distinct CDR3 sequences, roughly 40% of which appear only once. Source: blood, taken after autologous hematopoietic stem cell transplantation. These TCRs come from a girl between 5 and 17 years old with multiple sclerosis.

CDR3 nucleotide sequence: TGCAGTGCTAGGGACAGCGGTAGAAACATTCAGTACTTC. This sequence encodes CSARDSGRNIQYF. This rearrangement joins TRBV20-1 to TRBJ2-4, with a weak D call TRBD1 (6 bases). The germline V gene encodes CDR1 DFQATT and CDR2 SNEGSKA (reference sequence). The CDR3 totals 13 residues. V lost 3 bases and J 6 bases, leaving 12 bases between the germline ends.

This clonotype turned up a few times. CDR3 sequence reads: CAWSVSQGQGYTF. The CDR3 DNA follows: TGTGCCTGGAGTGTATCCCAGGGACAAGGCTACACCTTC. This chain uses TRBV30 with TRBJ1-2; a possible D gene is TRBD1 (6 bases). V lost 0 bases and J 8 bases, leaving 13 bases between the germline ends. Germline CDR1 reads GTSNPN; CDR2 reads SVGIG (reference sequence). The CDR3 loop spans 13 amino acids.

This sequence joins TRBV29-1 and TRBJ2-1; possibly TRBD2 for D (5 bases). V lost 0 bases, J lost 5 bases, and 8 bases lay in between. Looked up from germline, CDR1 is SQVTM and CDR2 is ANQGSEA. CDR3 size: 13 residues. CDR3 in DNA: TGCAGCGTTGAAGATCTGGAGGACAATGAGCAGTTCTTC. Translation: CSVEDLEDNEQFF.

The sample holds a few counts of this clonotype. The rearrangement joins TRBV6-2 or TRBV6-3 to TRBJ2-1, with TRBD2 matching over 11 bases. The V gene's germline CDR1 is MNHEY and CDR2 SVGEGT. Trimming took 6 bases from V and 14 from J; bases not matched to a gene: 12. The CDR3 has 14 amino acids. This chain's CDR3 is CASSSFSSGRLEFF. CDR3 in DNA: TGTGCCAGCAGCTCCTTCTCTAGCGGGAGGTTAGAGTTCTTC.

The rearrangement uses TRBV4-1 and TRBJ1-2; no clear D. The CDR3 is 13 residues long. The ends were cut back, 3 bases at V and 5 bases at J, with 10 bases in the middle. Germline lookup yields CDR1 MGHRA and CDR2 YSYEKL. In DNA, the CDR3 is TGCGCCAGCAGCCACACCGAGCTTTATGGCTACACCTTC. Translated: CASSHTELYGYTF.

V usage is TRBV5-6 and J usage is TRBJ2-7; D might be TRBD2 (7 bases). From germline, CDR1 is SGHDT and CDR2 YYEEEE. V was pared by 2 bases and J by 5 bases, with 11 bases between. The length of the CDR3 is 13 residues. CDR3 DNA sequence: TGTGCCAGCAGCTTAGGGGGGGCCGACGAGCAGTACTTC. Translation gives CASSLGGADEQYF.

For this clonotype: Since a much larger clone is just one base distant, this may be a read error. This chain links TRBV4-3 with TRBJ1-6; TRBD1 agrees at 8 bases. CDR1 and CDR2 from the germline V gene are LGHNA and YSLEER. The CDR3 has 17 amino acids. V gave up 1 base and J gave up 8 bases; unmatched junction bases: 10. CDR3: CASSQGAQGDGYSPLHF. CDR3 in DNA: TGCGCCAGCAGCCAAGGTGCACAGGGGGATGGGTATTCACCCCTCCACTTT.

The rearrangement links TRBV3-1 to TRBJ2-7, with a tentative D call TRBD1 (6 bases). V lost 4 bases and J 0 bases, leaving 10 bases between the germline ends. This CDR3 region has 14 residues. From germline, CDR1 is LGHDT and CDR2 YNNKEL (reference sequence). CDR3 in amino acids: CASSLDRFSYEQYF. The CDR3 coding sequence is TGTGCCAGCAGCCTGGACAGATTCTCCTACGAGCAGTACTTC.

The chain combines TRBV3-1 with TRBJ2-7, with 7 bases fitting TRBD1. The CDR3 extends over 14 amino acids. V was pared by 4 bases and J by 5 bases, with 8 bases of the junction left unmatched. CDR1 is LGHDT, CDR2 YNNKEL, per germline (reference sequence). CDR3: CASSLLTGSHEQYF. In nucleotides, the CDR3 is TGTGCCAGCAGCCTCCTGACAGGGTCCCACGAGCAGTACTTC.

This chain links TRBV14 with TRBJ2-1; 7 bases align to TRBD2. Germline V gene data show CDR1 as SGHDN and CDR2 as FVKESK. CDR3 size: 15 residues. The J segment lost 0 bases and the V segment lost 8 bases, leaving 7 bases of the junction unmatched. CDR3 nucleotide sequence: TGTGCCAGCGGGAAAGGCGGGAGCTCCTACAATGAGCAGTTCTTC. As protein: CASGKGGSSYNEQFF. Full variable domain (missing parts from reference TRBV14 and TRBJ2-1): EAGVTQFPSHSVIEKGQTVTLRCDPISGHDNLYWYRRVMGKEIKFLLHFVKESKQDESGMPNNRFLAERTGGTYSTLKVQPAELEDSGVYFCASGKGGSSYNEQFFGPGTRLTVL.

A few counts support this clonotype. J is TRBJ2-4 and V is TRBV7-9; D possibly uses TRBD1 or TRBD2 (5 bases each). The DNA end favors TRBJ2-7, so the J call may be wrong. CDR1 is SEHNR, CDR2 FQNEAQ, per germline (reference sequence). The CDR3 has 15 amino acids. DNA of the CDR3: TGTGCCAGCAGCTTAGCCGGGACGGGAAGCTACGAGCAGTACTTC. This translates into CASSLAGTGSYEQYF.

The sample holds a few counts of this clonotype. The gene calls are TRBV4-2 and TRBJ2-2; a weak D match, TRBD2 (6 bases). This CDR3 is 15 amino acids long. From germline, CDR1 is LGHNA and CDR2 YNFKEQ. Trimming removed 3 bases from V and 3 bases from J, with 11 bases in between. The CDR3 bases are TGTGCCAGCAGCCAGGCGGGACCTGACACCGGGGAGCTGTTTTTT. The encoded protein is CASSQAGPDTGELFF.

At least ten counts were recorded for this clonotype. The J gene is TRBJ2-1, the V gene TRBV7-9; D remains ambiguous. CDR3 size: 11 residues. V was shortened by 5 bases and J by 10 bases, with 9 bases between the two germline ends. Looked up from germline, CDR1 is SEHNR and CDR2 is FQNEAQ (reference sequence). CDR3 sequence (DNA): TGTGCCAGCAGCCAAACGAGGGAGCAGTTCTTC. The encoded protein is CASSQTREQFF.

This clonotype was seen more than once but under ten times. This chain uses TRBV4-3 with TRBJ2-7, with 7 bases that match TRBD1. The germline V gene encodes CDR1 LGHNA and CDR2 YSLEER. J lost 2 bases, V lost 4 bases, and 5 bases had no gene match. The CDR3 spans 14 residues. DNA of the CDR3: TGCGCCAGCAGCCCCGACAGGGACCCCTACGAGCAGTACTTC. It encodes CASSPDRDPYEQYF.

This clonotype came up once. This chain uses TRBV12-3 or TRBV12-4 with TRBJ1-1; D remains ambiguous. CDR3 length: 14 residues. Trimming removed 6 bases from V and 0 bases from J, with 11 bases in between. The CDR3 coding sequence is TGTGCCAGCAGATCTCCCGGCATGAACACTGAAGCTTTCTTT. It yields the protein CASRSPGMNTEAFF.

This clonotype was detected a few times. The V and J genes are TRBV20-1 and TRBJ2-7, with 10 bases fitting TRBD1. The CDR3 is 16 residues long. Germline V lookup: CDR1 DFQATT, CDR2 SNEGSKA (reference sequence). Trimming at V came to 3 bases and at J to 2 bases, leaving 10 bases not matched to a gene. The CDR3 here is CSARNRDRGHTYEQYF. DNA of the CDR3: TGCAGTGCTAGGAACCGGGACAGGGGACACACCTACGAGCAGTACTTC.

There are a few counts of this clonotype. The chain couples TRBV6-6 to TRBJ2-5; tentatively, D is TRBD2 (5 bases). V was cut by 5 bases and J by 5 bases, with 9 bases left in between. Germline V gene sequence: CDR1 MNHNY, CDR2 SVGAGI (reference sequence). This CDR3 is built from 12 residues. CDR3 loop: CASSTRRETQYF. CDR3 nucleotides: TGTGCCAGCAGTACCAGGAGGGAGACCCAGTACTTC.

V is TRBV7-3 and J is TRBJ2-7, with a weak D call TRBD2 (5 bases). Germline V gene data show CDR1 as SGHTA and CDR2 as FQGTGA. The CDR3 spans 15 residues. Trimming removed 4 bases at V and 1 base at J, with 14 bases between. Written as DNA, the CDR3 is TGTGCCAGCAGCTCACCGTCGGGGAGATCCTACGAGCAGTACTTC. Amino acids: CASSSPSGRSYEQYF.

CDR3 in DNA: TGTGCCACCAGCAGGTTGCCGCCGTCTTGGAATGAGCAGTTCTTC. It encodes CATSRLPPSWNEQFF. The gene calls are TRBV15 and TRBJ2-1; D ambiguous. This CDR3 has 15 residues. Germline-derived CDR1 and CDR2 are LNHNV and YYDKDF (reference sequence). Trimming cost V 3 bases and J 7 bases, with 16 bases left between them.

This rearrangement joins TRBV7-2 to TRBJ2-3; 14 bases map to TRBD2. Per the germline V gene, CDR1 is SGHTA and CDR2 is FQGNSA. This CDR3 contains 16 residues. V was pared by 3 bases and J by 3 bases, with 2 bases of the junction left unmatched. Here the CDR3 DNA reads TGTGCCAGCAGCTTCGGGACTAGCGGGAGTACAGATACGCAGTATTTT. Translation gives CASSFGTSGSTDTQYF.

The sample holds a few counts of this clonotype. V gene TRBV25-1 combines with J gene TRBJ1-4, with D unclear. V was cut by 3 bases and J by 3 bases, with 8 bases left in between. CDR1 and CDR2 (germline): MGHDK, SYGVNS. This CDR3 has 14 residues. As DNA, the CDR3 is TGTGCCAGCAGTGATGGGTTGGCTAATGAAAAACTGTTTTTT. Its protein product is CASSDGLANEKLFF.

V gene TRBV5-1 combines with J gene TRBJ1-1; D possibly corresponds to TRBD1 (5 bases). From germline, CDR1 is SGHRS and CDR2 YFSETQ. There are 14 residues in the CDR3. Trimming pared 4 bases from V and 4 bases from J, leaving 14 bases between. CDR3 loop: CASSARALGTEAFF. The CDR3 coding sequence is TGCGCCAGCAGCGCCAGGGCTTTGGGCACTGAAGCTTTCTTT.

The V call is TRBV29-1, the J call TRBJ1-1; D gene uncertain. Trimming pared 7 bases from V and 1 base from J, leaving 13 bases between. The CDR3 loop spans 13 amino acids. From germline, CDR1 is SQVTM and CDR2 ANQGSEA. Here the CDR3 DNA reads TGCAGCGGGTCAAGGCATTGGAACACTGAAGCTTTCTTT. It is translated as CSGSRHWNTEAFF.

The chain employs TRBV27 and TRBJ2-3; TRBD2 matches at 11 bases. Trimming removed 7 bases from V and 2 bases from J; junction bases left unmatched: 5. Germline CDR1 MNHEY, CDR2 SMNVEV (reference sequence). The CDR3 extends over 15 amino acids. CDR3 sequence reads: CASKLAGDHTDTQYF. The CDR3 DNA reads as TGTGCCAGCAAACTAGCGGGAGACCACACAGATACGCAGTATTTT.

CDR3 amino acids: CASSQDSSNQPQHF. CDR3 nucleotides: TGTGCCAGCAGCCAGGACAGTAGCAATCAGCCCCAGCATTTT. The gene calls are TRBV9 and TRBJ1-5; possible D gene TRBD1, 6 bases. From germline, CDR1 is SGDLS and CDR2 YYNGEE. V was clipped by 4 bases and J by 0 bases, with 8 bases between them. The CDR3 is made up of 14 amino acids.

For this clonotype: Germline is not matched at one junction end, which may reflect a read error. The chain has TRBV6-5 and TRBJ2-5; 7 positions agree with TRBD1. The CDR3 spans 12 residues. Germline V lookup: CDR1 MNHEY, CDR2 SVGAGI. CDR3 protein: CACSYRGETQYF. As DNA, the CDR3 is TGTGCCTGCAGTTACAGGGGTGAGACCCAGTACTTC.

This sequence joins TRBV13 and TRBJ2-1; a weak D match, TRBD2 (5 bases). The germline V gene encodes CDR1 PRHDT and CDR2 FYEKMQ (reference sequence). The V and J ends lost 5 bases and 5 bases respectively, with 13 bases between them. The CDR3 is made up of 14 amino acids. This CDR3 reads CASSQTKWHNEQFF. The CDR3 DNA sequence: TGTGCCAGCAGCCAGACTAAGTGGCACAATGAGCAGTTCTTC. Full variable domain (remainder filled in from reference TRBV13 and TRBJ2-1): AAGVIQSPRHLIKEKRETATLKCYPIPRHDTVYWYQQGPGQDPQFLISFYEKMQSDKGSIPDRFSAQQFSDYHSELNMSSLELGDSALYFCASSQTKWHNEQFFGPGTRLTVL.

The sample holds a few counts of this clonotype. The chain is built from TRBV7-8 and TRBJ2-1, with no clear D. The CDR3 is 17 amino acids. The germline V gene has CDR1 SGHVS and CDR2 FQNEAQ. With 1 base removed from V and 7 bases from J, the gap between germline ends came to 20 bases. Written as DNA, the CDR3 is TGTGCCAGCAGCTTAGTACGGCAGACCAGAACTTTAAATGAGCAGTTCTTC. This gives the protein CASSLVRQTRTLNEQFF.

The chain is built from TRBV10-3 and TRBJ1-5; perhaps TRBD1 as D (6 bases). Germline V gene sequence: CDR1 ENHRY, CDR2 SYGVKD. The V and J ends lost 6 bases and 7 bases respectively, with 13 bases between them. This CDR3 has 13 residues. The CDR3, as DNA: TGTGCCATCAGGAAGGGGGGGTCCCAGCCCCAGCATTTT. This gives the protein CAIRKGGSQPQHF.

This sequence joins TRBV7-2 and TRBJ2-1, with D possibly being TRBD2 (5 bases). Trimming took 4 bases from V and 4 from J, leaving 5 bases between them. The germline CDR1 and CDR2 sequences are SGHTA and FQGNSA. This CDR3 spans 12 amino acids. The CDR3 spells CASSWEYNEQFF. Written as DNA, the CDR3 is TGTGCCAGCAGCTGGGAGTACAATGAGCAGTTCTTC. The full variable domain, in which reference TRBV7-2 and TRBJ2-1 provide the parts outside the CDR3, is GAGVSQSPSNKVTEKGKDVELRCDPISGHTALYWYRQSLGQGLEFLIYFQGNSAPDKSGLPSDRFSAERTGGSVSTLTIQRTQQEDSAVYLCASSWEYNEQFFGPGTRLTVL.